The rows below give T cell receptor beta chains drawn from one sample of a study of shared clonotypes between healthy human individuals. The method was immunoSEQ multiplex PCR; TCRdb's version includes in-frame clones alone and lacks a portion of them. In the table there are around 610,000 clones, roughly 96% of which are singletons. The sequenced sample consisted of naive CD8+ T cells sorted from blood. The receptors originated from a woman in her 30s in good health. Each CDR3 is given with its conserved first and last residue. The D gene is left open where the match is weak. The listing skips clone size in some rows; elsewhere it reads once, few, many or a size class.

V gene	J gene	clone size	D gene	CDR3 DNA	CDR3 protein
TRBV4-1	TRBJ2-3	.	TRBD1	TGCGCCAGCAGCACTCGGACAGGCGAGAGCACAGATACGCAGTATTTT	CASSTRTGESTDTQYF
TRBV7-9	TRBJ2-6	.	TRBD1	TGTGCCAGCAGCCAACCGGGACAGGGGGACTCTGGGGCCAACGTCCTGACTTTC	CASSQPGQGDSGANVLTF
TRBV27	TRBJ2-6	.	.	TGTGCCAGCAGTTTAGTCCCGAATTCTGGGGCCAACGTCCTGACTTTC	CASSLVPNSGANVLTF
TRBV5-6	TRBJ2-1	.	TRBD2	TGTGCCAGCAGCTATTGGGACTATCGCTCCTACAATGAGCAGTTCTTC	CASSYWDYRSYNEQFF
TRBV7-9	TRBJ2-7	.	.	TGTGCCAGCAGCTTAGGTCACGGGGTTTACGAGCAGTACTTC	CASSLGHGVYEQYF
TRBV27	TRBJ2-2	.	.	TGTGCCAGCAGTTTAGGACTAAACACCGGGGAGCTGTTTTTT	CASSLGLNTGELFF
TRBV5-4	TRBJ2-5	.	TRBD1	TGTGCCAGCAGCTTGGGCAGGGGGTTGGAGACCCAGTACTTC	CASSLGRGLETQYF
TRBV11-1	TRBJ2-7	.	.	TGTGCCAGCAGCTTCTCAGGGCCCCTCTACGAGCAGTACTTC	CASSFSGPLYEQYF
TRBV2	TRBJ2-1	.	.	TGTGCCAGCAGAAATAGCGGCTACAATGAGCAGTTCTTC	CASRNSGYNEQFF
TRBV10-1	TRBJ1-2	.	.	TGCGCCAGCAGTCCGGAAAGAAACTATGGCTACACCTTC	CASSPERNYGYTF
TRBV7-9	TRBJ2-7	once	.	TGTGCCAGCAGCTTAGGACTAGAAGGATACGAGCAGTACTTC	CASSLGLEGYEQYF
TRBV23-1	TRBJ2-7	once	.	TGCGCCAGCAGTCAACGCTACGAGCAGTACTTC	CASSQRYEQYF
TRBV15	TRBJ1-4	.	TRBD1	TGTGCCACCAGCAGAGGGGGGACAGGGACCGCTCGGGAACTGTTTTTT	CATSRGGTGTARELFF
TRBV7-9	TRBJ2-7	.	.	TGTGCCAGCAGCTACGACGCTTCCGAGCAGTACTTC	CASSYDASEQYF
TRBV18	TRBJ1-2	.	.	TGTGCCAGCTCACCTCGTGGCAGGGAGAACTATGGCTACACCTTC	CASSPRGRENYGYTF
TRBV4-2	TRBJ2-7	.	.	TGTGCCAGCAGCCAAGTTGAGCGGTCCTACGAGCAGTACTTC	CASSQVERSYEQYF
TRBV27	TRBJ1-1	.	TRBD1	TGTGCCTCTAGTGACAGGGGCAATGAAGCTTTCTTT	CASSDRGNEAFF
TRBV27	TRBJ2-5	once	.	TGTGCCAGCAGTTTAATTGCGATGGAGACCCAGTACTTC	CASSLIAMETQYF
TRBV28	TRBJ2-5	.	.	TGTGCCAGCAGGGAGACACCGTACCAAGAGACCCAGTACTTC	CASRETPYQETQYF
TRBV25-1	TRBJ2-7	.	TRBD2	TGTGCCAGCGGTTCTAGCGGGAGGAGCGAGCAGTACTTC	CASGSSGRSEQYF
TRBV4-1	TRBJ2-7	.	.	TGCGCCAGCAGCCAAGATCTTGCCAGGCGGTACGAGCAGTACTTC	CASSQDLARRYEQYF
TRBV2	TRBJ1-1	.	.	TGTGCCAGCAGTGAAGGAGGAGAAGCTTTCTTT	CASSEGGEAFF
TRBV10-3	TRBJ1-3	.	.	TGTGCCATCAGTGCGGGGTCCCCCGGAAACACCATATATTTT	CAISAGSPGNTIYF
TRBV29-1	TRBJ2-5	.	.	TGCAGCGTTGACTGGGATCAAGAGACCCAGTACTTC	CSVDWDQETQYF
TRBV7-8	TRBJ2-2	.	.	TGTGCCAGCAGCTTAGTTTTTGGTCGCCGGGGGCCTTTCACCGGGGAGCTGTTTTTT	CASSLVFGRRGPFTGELFF
TRBV6-1	TRBJ1-1	.	.	TGTGCCAGCAGTGAATATTGGGCTGAAGCTTTCTTT	CASSEYWAEAFF
TRBV4-1	TRBJ2-7	.	.	TGCGCCAGCAGCCGAGGAGTTCGGATCTCCTACGAGCAGTACTTC	CASSRGVRISYEQYF
TRBV12-5	TRBJ2-7	.	TRBD1	TGTGCTAGTGGTTTGGTCGGACAGGGGGCTAGGGAGCAGTACTTC	CASGLVGQGAREQYF
TRBV21-1	TRBJ1-4	.	.	TGTGCCAGCAGTAATTGTGAGAGGGGCCCTAATGAAAAACTGTTTTTT	CASSNCERGPNEKLFF
TRBV13	TRBJ2-7	once	TRBD1	TGTGCCAGCAGCTTTCAGGGGGCCAACGAGCAGTACTTC	CASSFQGANEQYF
TRBV28	TRBJ2-5	.	TRBD2	TGTGCCAGCAGTTTAAGCGGGAGGATCAGCCAAGAGACCCAGTACTTC	CASSLSGRISQETQYF
TRBV5-6	TRBJ2-1	.	.	TGTGCCAGCAGCTTGTCGGATAGCTCCTACAATGAGCAGTTCTTC	CASSLSDSSYNEQFF
TRBV28	TRBJ2-7	.	TRBD2	TGTGCCAGCACCCTAGCCGGGGGGGCCTACGAGCAGTACTTC	CASTLAGGAYEQYF
TRBV6-5	TRBJ2-5	.	TRBD2	TGTGCCAGCAGTTACTTTCTAGCGGGAGAAGAAGAGACCCAGTACTTC	CASSYFLAGEEETQYF
TRBV30	TRBJ2-7	.	.	TGTGCCTGGAGTGAGGTCAGCTACGAGCAGTACTTC	CAWSEVSYEQYF
TRBV4-1	TRBJ2-1	.	TRBD2	TGCGCCAGCAGCCAAGTGGCGGGAGAAGGATACAATGAGCAGTTCTTC	CASSQVAGEGYNEQFF
TRBV11-2	TRBJ2-7	once	.	TGTGCCAGCAGGGCCCCAGGGGAGGCCTACGAGCAGTACTTC	CASRAPGEAYEQYF
TRBV10-3	TRBJ1-2	.	.	TGTGCCATCAGTGACCCTATGGACATCCACTATGGCTACACCTTC	CAISDPMDIHYGYTF
TRBV6-4	TRBJ2-7	.	.	TGTGCCAGCAGCGCGGGACTGGGAACCTACGAGCAGTACTTC	CASSAGLGTYEQYF
TRBV11-2	TRBJ2-1	.	.	TGTGCCAGCAGCTCCCCTCCCCGGGGAGTCGCCTACAATGAGCAGTTCTTC	CASSSPPRGVAYNEQFF
TRBV25-1	TRBJ2-2	.	.	TGTGCCAGCAGCAAAGTTGGGTCCGGGGAGCTGTTTTTT	CASSKVGSGELFF
TRBV4-2	TRBJ1-2	.	.	TGTGCCAGCAGCCCCTCCCGGACAGCGGGAGGCTACACCTTC	CASSPSRTAGGYTF
TRBV4-1	TRBJ1-5	.	.	TGCGCCAGCAGCCAAGATCTCACAGGTCTTTACAATCAGCCCCAGCATTTT	CASSQDLTGLYNQPQHF
TRBV5-4	TRBJ2-7	.	TRBD2	TGTGCCAGCAGCTTGATCAGCGGGAGGGCCTACGAGCAGTACTTC	CASSLISGRAYEQYF
TRBV28	TRBJ2-7	once	TRBD1	TGTGCCAGCAGTGGGGACAGGACCGCCTACGAGCAGTACTTC	CASSGDRTAYEQYF
TRBV28	TRBJ2-5	.	TRBD1	TGTGCCAGCAGATTATGGGGACAGTCGAAAGAGACCCAGTACTTC	CASRLWGQSKETQYF
TRBV28	TRBJ2-3	.	TRBD2	TGTGCCAGCAGTTTATTCGCGGGGGGACTAGCAACAGATACGCAGTATTTT	CASSLFAGGLATDTQYF
TRBV28	TRBJ1-4	once	TRBD1	TGTGCCAGCAGTTCCCGGACAGGCACCCGTGAAAAACTGTTTTTT	CASSSRTGTREKLFF
TRBV6-6	TRBJ2-2	.	TRBD2	TGTGCCAGTGGACTAGTCGCCGGGGAGCTGTTTTTT	CASGLVAGELFF
TRBV27	TRBJ1-5	.	TRBD1	TGTGCCAGCAGTTTAATGACAGGGAATGAGCCCCAGCATTTT	CASSLMTGNEPQHF
TRBV28	TRBJ1-4	.	.	TGTGCCAGCAGTTCCCATCGGGCAGCAACTAATGAAAAACTGTTTTTT	CASSSHRAATNEKLFF
TRBV6-6	TRBJ1-1	.	TRBD1	TGTGCCAGCGACAGGGGGAACACTGAAGCTTTCTTT	CASDRGNTEAFF
TRBV27	TRBJ2-7	.	.	TGTGCCAGCAGTTTAGGTGACTTAGGGGCCTACGAGCAGTACTTC	CASSLGDLGAYEQYF
TRBV5-1	TRBJ2-5	.	.	TGCGCCAGCAGCTTGGTACAGGAACCGCAAGAGACCCAGTACTTC	CASSLVQEPQETQYF
TRBV7-9	TRBJ2-3	once	.	TGTGCCAGCAGTCCCCCGGCAGGGCGTAGCACAGATACGCAGTATTTT	CASSPPAGRSTDTQYF
TRBV19	TRBJ2-1	once	.	TGTGCCAGTAGTATCTTATTAGCGTCCTACAATGAGCAGTTCTTC	CASSILLASYNEQFF
TRBV29-1	TRBJ2-1	.	TRBD2	TGCAGCGTTGTGGGGCTTTTCGGAAAAGCGGGAGGGAGCTCCTACAATGAGCAGTTCTTC	CSVVGLFGKAGGSSYNEQFF
TRBV6-1	TRBJ2-3	.	TRBD2	TGTGCCAGCAGTCCGGCGGGAGTTTATACGCAGTATTTT	CASSPAGVYTQYF